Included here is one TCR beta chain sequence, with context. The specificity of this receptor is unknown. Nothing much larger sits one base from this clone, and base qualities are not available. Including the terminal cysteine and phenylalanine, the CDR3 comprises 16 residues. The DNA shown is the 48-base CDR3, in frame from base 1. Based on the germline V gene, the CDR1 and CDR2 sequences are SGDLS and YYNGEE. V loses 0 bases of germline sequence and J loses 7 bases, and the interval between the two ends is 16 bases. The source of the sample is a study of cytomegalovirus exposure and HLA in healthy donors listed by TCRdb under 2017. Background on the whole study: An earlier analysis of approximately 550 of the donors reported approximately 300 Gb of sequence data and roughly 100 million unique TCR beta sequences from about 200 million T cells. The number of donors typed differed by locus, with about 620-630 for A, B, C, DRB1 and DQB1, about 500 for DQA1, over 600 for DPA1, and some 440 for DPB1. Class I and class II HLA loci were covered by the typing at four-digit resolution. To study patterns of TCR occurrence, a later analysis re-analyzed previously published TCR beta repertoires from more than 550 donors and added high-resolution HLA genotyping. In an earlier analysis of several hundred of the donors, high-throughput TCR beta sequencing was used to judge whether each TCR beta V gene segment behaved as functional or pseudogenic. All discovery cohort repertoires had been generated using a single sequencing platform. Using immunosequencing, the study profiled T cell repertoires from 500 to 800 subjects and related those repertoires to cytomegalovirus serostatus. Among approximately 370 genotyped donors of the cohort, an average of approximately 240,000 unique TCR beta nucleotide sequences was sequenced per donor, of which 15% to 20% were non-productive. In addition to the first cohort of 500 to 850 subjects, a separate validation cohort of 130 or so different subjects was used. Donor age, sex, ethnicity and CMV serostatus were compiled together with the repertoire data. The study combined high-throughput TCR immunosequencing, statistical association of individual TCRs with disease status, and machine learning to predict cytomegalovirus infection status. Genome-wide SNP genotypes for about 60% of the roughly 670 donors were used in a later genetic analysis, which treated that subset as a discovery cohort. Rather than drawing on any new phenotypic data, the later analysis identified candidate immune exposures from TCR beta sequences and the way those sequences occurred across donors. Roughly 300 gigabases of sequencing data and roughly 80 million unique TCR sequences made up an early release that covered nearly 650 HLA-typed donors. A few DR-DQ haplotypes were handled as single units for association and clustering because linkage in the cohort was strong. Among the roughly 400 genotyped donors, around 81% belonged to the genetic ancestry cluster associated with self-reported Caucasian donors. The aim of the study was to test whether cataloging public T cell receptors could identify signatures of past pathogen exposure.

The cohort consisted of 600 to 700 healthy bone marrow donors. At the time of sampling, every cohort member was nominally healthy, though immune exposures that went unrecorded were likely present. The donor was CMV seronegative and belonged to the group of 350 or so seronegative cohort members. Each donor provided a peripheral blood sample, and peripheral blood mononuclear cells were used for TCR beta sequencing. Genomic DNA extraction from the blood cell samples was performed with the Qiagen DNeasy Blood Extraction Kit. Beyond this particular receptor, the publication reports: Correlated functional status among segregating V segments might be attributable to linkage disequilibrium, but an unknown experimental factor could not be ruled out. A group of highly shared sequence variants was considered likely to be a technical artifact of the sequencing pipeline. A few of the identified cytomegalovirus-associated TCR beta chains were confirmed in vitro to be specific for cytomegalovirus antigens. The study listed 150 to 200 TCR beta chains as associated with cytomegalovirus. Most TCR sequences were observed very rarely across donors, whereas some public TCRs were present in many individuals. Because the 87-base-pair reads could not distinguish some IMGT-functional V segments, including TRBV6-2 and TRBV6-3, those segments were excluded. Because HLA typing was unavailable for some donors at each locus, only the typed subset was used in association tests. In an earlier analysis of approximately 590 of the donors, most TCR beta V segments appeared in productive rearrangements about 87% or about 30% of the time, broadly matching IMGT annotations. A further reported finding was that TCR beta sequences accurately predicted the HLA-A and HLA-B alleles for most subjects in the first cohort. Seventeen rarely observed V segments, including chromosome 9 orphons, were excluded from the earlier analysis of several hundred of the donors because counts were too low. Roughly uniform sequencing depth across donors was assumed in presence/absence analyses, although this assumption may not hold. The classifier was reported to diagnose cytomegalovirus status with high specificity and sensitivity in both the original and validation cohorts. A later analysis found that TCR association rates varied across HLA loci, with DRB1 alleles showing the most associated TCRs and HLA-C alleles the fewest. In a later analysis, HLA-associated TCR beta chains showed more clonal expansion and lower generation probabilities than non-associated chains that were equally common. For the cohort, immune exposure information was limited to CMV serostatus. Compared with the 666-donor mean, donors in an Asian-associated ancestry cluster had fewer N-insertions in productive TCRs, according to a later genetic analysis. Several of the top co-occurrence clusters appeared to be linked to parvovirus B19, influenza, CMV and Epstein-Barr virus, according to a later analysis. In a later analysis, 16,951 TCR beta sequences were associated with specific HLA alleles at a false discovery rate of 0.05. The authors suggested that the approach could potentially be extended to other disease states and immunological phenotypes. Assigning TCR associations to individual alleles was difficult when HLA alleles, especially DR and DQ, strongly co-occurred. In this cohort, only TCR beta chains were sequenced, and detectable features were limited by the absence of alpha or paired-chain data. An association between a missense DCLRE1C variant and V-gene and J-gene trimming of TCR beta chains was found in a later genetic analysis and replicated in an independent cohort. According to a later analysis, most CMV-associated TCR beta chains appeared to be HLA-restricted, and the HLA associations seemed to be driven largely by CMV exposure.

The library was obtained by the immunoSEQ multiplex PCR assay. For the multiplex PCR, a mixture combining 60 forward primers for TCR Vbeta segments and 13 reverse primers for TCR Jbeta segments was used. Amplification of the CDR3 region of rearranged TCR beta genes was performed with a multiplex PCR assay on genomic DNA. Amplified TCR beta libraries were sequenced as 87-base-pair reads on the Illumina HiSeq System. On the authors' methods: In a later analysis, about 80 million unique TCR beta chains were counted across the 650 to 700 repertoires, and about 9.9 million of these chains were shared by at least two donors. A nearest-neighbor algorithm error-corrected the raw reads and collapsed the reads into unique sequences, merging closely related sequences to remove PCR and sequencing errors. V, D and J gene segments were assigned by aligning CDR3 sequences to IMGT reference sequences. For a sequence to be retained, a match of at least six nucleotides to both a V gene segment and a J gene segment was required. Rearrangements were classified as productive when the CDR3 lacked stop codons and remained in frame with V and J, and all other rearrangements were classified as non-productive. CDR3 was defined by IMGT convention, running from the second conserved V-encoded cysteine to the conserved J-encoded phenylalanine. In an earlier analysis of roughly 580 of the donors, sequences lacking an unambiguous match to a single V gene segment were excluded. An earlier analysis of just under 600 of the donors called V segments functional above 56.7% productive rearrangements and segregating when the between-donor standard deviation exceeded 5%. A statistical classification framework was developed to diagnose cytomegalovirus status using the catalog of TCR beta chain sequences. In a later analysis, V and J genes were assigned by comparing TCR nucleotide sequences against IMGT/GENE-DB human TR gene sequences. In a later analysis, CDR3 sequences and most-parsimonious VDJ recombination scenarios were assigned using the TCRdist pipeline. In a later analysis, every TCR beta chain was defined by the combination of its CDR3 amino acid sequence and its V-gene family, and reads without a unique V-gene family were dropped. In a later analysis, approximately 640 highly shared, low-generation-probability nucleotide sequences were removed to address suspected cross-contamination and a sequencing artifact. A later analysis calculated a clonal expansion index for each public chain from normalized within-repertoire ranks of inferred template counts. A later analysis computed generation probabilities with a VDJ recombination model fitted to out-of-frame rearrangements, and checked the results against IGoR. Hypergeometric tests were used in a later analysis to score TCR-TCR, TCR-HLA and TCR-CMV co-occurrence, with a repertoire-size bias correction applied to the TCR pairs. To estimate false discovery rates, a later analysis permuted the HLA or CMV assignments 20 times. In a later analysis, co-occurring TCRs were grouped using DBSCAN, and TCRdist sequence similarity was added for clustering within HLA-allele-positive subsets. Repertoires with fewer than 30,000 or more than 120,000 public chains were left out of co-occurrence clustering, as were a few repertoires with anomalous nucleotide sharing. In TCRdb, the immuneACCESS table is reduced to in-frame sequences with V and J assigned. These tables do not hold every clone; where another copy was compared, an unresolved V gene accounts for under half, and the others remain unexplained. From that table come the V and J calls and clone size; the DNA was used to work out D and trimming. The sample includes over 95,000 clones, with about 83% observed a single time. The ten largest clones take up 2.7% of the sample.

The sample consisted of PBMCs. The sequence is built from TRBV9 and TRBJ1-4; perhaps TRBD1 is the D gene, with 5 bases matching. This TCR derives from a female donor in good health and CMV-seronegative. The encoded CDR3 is CASSVGLGVGGEKLFF. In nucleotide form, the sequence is TGTGCCAGCAGCGTAGGATTAGGGGTCGGTGGTGAAAAACTGTTTTTT.